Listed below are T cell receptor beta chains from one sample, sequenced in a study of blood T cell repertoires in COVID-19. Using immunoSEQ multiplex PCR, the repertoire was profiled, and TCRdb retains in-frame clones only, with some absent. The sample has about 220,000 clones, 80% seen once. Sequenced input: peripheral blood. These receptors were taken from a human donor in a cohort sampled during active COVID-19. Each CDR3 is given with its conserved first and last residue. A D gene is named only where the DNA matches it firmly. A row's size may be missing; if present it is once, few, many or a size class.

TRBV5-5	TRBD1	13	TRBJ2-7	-	TGTGCCAGCAGCTTGTACAGGGGGTACGAGCAGTACTTC	CASSLYRGYEQYF
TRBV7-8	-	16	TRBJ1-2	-	TGTGCCAGCAGCCTGCTCAACCGGGAAACTAACTATGGCTACACCTTC	CASSLLNRETNYGYTF
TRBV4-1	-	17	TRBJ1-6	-	TGCGCCAGCAGCCGATCCAGAGGGAACTCCTATAATTCACCCCTCCACTTT	CASSRSRGNSYNSPLHF
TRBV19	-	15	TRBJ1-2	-	TGTGCCAGTAGTACAGACAGGTCCACTAACTATGGCTACACCTTC	CASSTDRSTNYGYTF
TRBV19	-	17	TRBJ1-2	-	TGTGCCAGTAGTATAGAAACGACACGGATAACTAACTATGGCTACACCTTC	CASSIETTRITNYGYTF
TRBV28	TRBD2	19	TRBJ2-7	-	TGTGCCAGCAGCCGATTGCCCGGGACTAGCGGGAGGGCCGCCTACGAGCAGTACTTC	CASSRLPGTSGRAAYEQYF
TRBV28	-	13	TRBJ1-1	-	TGTGCCAGCAGCCGGGAGTTGAACACTGAAGCTTTCTTT	CASSRELNTEAFF
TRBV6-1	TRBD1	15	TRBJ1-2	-	TGTGCCAGCAGTGAAGCAACGACAGGGAGAGGTGGCTACACCTTC	CASSEATTGRGGYTF
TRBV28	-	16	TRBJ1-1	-	TGTGCCAGCGGATCACCAACAGGTTCAATGAACACTGAAGCTTTCTTT	CASGSPTGSMNTEAFF
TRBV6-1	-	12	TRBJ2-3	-	TGTGCCAGCAGTGACCCCGCAGATACGCAGTATTTT	CASSDPADTQYF
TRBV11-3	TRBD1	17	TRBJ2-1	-	TGTGCCAGCAGCACGGACAGGGGGCAAACCTCCTACAATGAGCAGTTCTTC	CASSTDRGQTSYNEQFF
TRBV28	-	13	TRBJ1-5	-	TGTGCCAGCAGTCGGACAGTGTATCAGCCCCAGCATTTT	CASSRTVYQPQHF
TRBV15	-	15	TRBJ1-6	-	TGTGCCACCAGCAGAGACCGGACAGTCGGTTCACCCCTCCACTTT	CATSRDRTVGSPLHF
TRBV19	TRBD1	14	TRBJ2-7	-	TGTGCCAGTAGTTCAAGGACAGGGGACTACGAGCAGTACTTC	CASSSRTGDYEQYF
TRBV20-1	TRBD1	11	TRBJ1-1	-	TGCAGTGCCTTGGGACAGATTGAAGCTTTCTTT	CSALGQIEAFF
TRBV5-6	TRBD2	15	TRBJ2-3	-	TGTGCCAGCAGCCTCCGGGGGGAAGGCACAGATACGCAGTATTTT	CASSLRGEGTDTQYF
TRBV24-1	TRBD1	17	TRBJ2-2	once	TGTGCCACCAGTGATGTGACAGGGGGCTCGAACACCGGGGAGCTGTTTTTT	CATSDVTGGSNTGELFF
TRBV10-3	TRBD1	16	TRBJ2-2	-	TGTGCCATCAACCCCGGGACAGGGGGTAACACCGGGGAGCTGTTTTTT	CAINPGTGGNTGELFF
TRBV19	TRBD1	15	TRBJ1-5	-	TGTGCCAGTAAAGGGACAGCTGGCACCAATCAGCCCCAGCATTTT	CASKGTAGTNQPQHF
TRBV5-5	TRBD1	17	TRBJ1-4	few	TGTGCCAGCAGCTCCAGGGGGCCACTCCGAACTAATGAAAAACTGTTTTTT	CASSSRGPLRTNEKLFF
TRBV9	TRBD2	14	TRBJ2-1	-	TGTGCCAGCAAAGCGGGGGGGCGCTACAATGAGCAGTTCTTC	CASKAGGRYNEQFF
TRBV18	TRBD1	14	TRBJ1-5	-	TGTGCCAGCTCATGGGACAGGGGAGTTCAGCCCCAGCATTTT	CASSWDRGVQPQHF
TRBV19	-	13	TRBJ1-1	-	TGTGCCAGTAGTCCACAGGGGAACACTGAAGCTTTCTTT	CASSPQGNTEAFF
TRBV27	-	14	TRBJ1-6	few	TGTGCCAGCAGCCCCGGACTCCCCAATTCACCCCTCCACTTT	CASSPGLPNSPLHF